A selection of T cell receptor beta chains follows, all from one sample in a study of shared clonotypes between healthy human individuals. TCRdb keeps only in-frame clones here, not all; method: immunoSEQ multiplex PCR. The profile covers hundreds of thousands of clones, with 72% appearing a single time and approximately 1.8% taken by the ten largest. The specimen sequenced was memory CD4+ T cells sorted from blood. The receptors originated from a woman aged 25 to 39 in good health. Both conserved end residues are part of each CDR3. Fields, in order: clone size, CDR3 length, J gene, D gene, V gene, CDR3 DNA, CDR3 protein. A D gene is named only where the DNA matches it firmly. For some rows the clone size is stated as once, few or many, or as a class when expanded; others skip it.

size: .
length: 14
J: TRBJ1-1
D: TRBD1
V: TRBV28
DNA: TGTGCCAGCAGTTTGGAACAGGGGAATACTGAAGCTTTCTTT
CDR3: CASSLEQGNTEAFF

size: .
length: 14
J: TRBJ1-1
D: TRBD1
V: TRBV28
DNA: TGTGCCAGCACCCCCGGGACAGTGAACACTGAAGCTTTCTTT
CDR3: CASTPGTVNTEAFF

size: .
length: 14
J: TRBJ1-3
D: TRBD1
V: TRBV28
DNA: TGTGCCAGCGGTAGACAGGGGTCTGGAAACACCATATATTTT
CDR3: CASGRQGSGNTIYF

size: many
length: 13
J: TRBJ1-2
D: .
V: TRBV5-4
DNA: TGTGCCAGCAGCCGCGGACTGTTCTATGGCTACACCTTC
CDR3: CASSRGLFYGYTF

size: .
length: 16
J: TRBJ2-7
D: TRBD2
V: TRBV6-6
DNA: TGTGCCAGCAGGTCTAGCGGGAGGGAGAGCTCCTACGAGCAGTACTTC
CDR3: CASRSSGRESSYEQYF

size: .
length: 15
J: TRBJ2-5
D: TRBD2
V: TRBV7-3
DNA: TGTGCCAGCAGCTCGGGACTAGCGGGAGCAGAGACCCAGTACTTC
CDR3: CASSSGLAGAETQYF

size: .
length: 14
J: TRBJ1-5
D: .
V: TRBV19
DNA: TGTGCCAGTAGTATAGGTGCTCGCGATCAGCCCCAGCATTTT
CDR3: CASSIGARDQPQHF

size: .
length: 16
J: TRBJ2-2
D: TRBD2
V: TRBV7-9
DNA: TGTGCCAGCAGCTTGCGCGGGAGTGAGGGAACCGGGGAGCTGTTTTTT
CDR3: CASSLRGSEGTGELFF

size: few
length: 13
J: TRBJ2-1
D: .
V: TRBV18
DNA: TGTGCCAGCTCACCATCCCCCGGGCCTGAGCAGTTCTTC
CDR3: CASSPSPGPEQFF

size: few
length: 14
J: TRBJ1-5
D: .
V: TRBV30
DNA: TGTGCCTGGAGTTTCGGGGGGGGCAATCAGCCCCAGCATTTT
CDR3: CAWSFGGGNQPQHF

size: .
length: 15
J: TRBJ1-1
D: .
V: TRBV6-5
DNA: TGTGCCAGCAGTTACTCGGGGGGGGTAGCTTCTGAAGCTTTCTTT
CDR3: CASSYSGGVASEAFF

size: .
length: 13
J: TRBJ2-1
D: TRBD2
V: TRBV29-1
DNA: TGCAGCGTTCGAGGACTAGCAGCCGATGAGCAGTTCTTC
CDR3: CSVRGLAADEQFF

size: .
length: 15
J: TRBJ2-6
D: .
V: TRBV6-1
DNA: TGTGCCAGCAGGGCAGGTTCTTCTGGGGCCAACGTCCTGACTTTC
CDR3: CASRAGSSGANVLTF

size: .
length: 15
J: TRBJ2-7
D: .
V: TRBV11-3
DNA: TGTGCCAGCAGCTTAATCGGTCGGGGCTGCTACGAGCAGTACTTC
CDR3: CASSLIGRGCYEQYF

size: .
length: 19
J: TRBJ1-5
D: .
V: TRBV12-5
DNA: TGTGCTAGTGGTTTGGTACCCGAGACATTCTTGGGCAAAAATCAGCCCCAGCATTTT
CDR3: CASGLVPETFLGKNQPQHF

size: .
length: 13
J: TRBJ1-1
D: .
V: TRBV7-9
DNA: TGTGCCAGCAGCTTAGCTTGGGAAACTGAAGCTTTCTTT
CDR3: CASSLAWETEAFF

size: .
length: 15
J: TRBJ2-1
D: TRBD2
V: TRBV5-6
DNA: TGTGCCAGCAGTCCAGGACTAGCGGGGTACAATGAGCAGTTCTTC
CDR3: CASSPGLAGYNEQFF

size: .
length: 15
J: TRBJ1-4
D: TRBD1
V: TRBV7-8
DNA: TGTGCCAGCAGCCTCAGACAGGGGGCAGGCGAAAAACTGTTTTTT
CDR3: CASSLRQGAGEKLFF

size: .
length: 16
J: TRBJ2-1
D: TRBD2
V: TRBV11-2
DNA: TGTGCCAGCAGCCTCTTTTACGGACTAGCAATCGCTGAGCAGTTCTTC
CDR3: CASSLFYGLAIAEQFF

size: .
length: 16
J: TRBJ1-5
D: .
V: TRBV19
DNA: TGTGCCAGTAGTCACCAACTGGGCAGGGCCTCTCAGCCCCAGCATTTT
CDR3: CASSHQLGRASQPQHF

size: .
length: 15
J: TRBJ2-7
D: TRBD1
V: TRBV6-1
DNA: TGTGCCAGCAGTGAACAGGGGACAGGGTACAACGAGCAGTACTTC
CDR3: CASSEQGTGYNEQYF

size: .
length: 15
J: TRBJ1-2
D: TRBD1
V: TRBV6-5
DNA: TGTGCCAGCAGAGCCCTCCACAGGGGGCGCGGAGGCTACACCTTC
CDR3: CASRALHRGRGGYTF